This is a list of T cell receptor beta chains from one sample in a study of Graves' ophthalmopathy and Graves' hyperthyroidism. TCRdb reprocessed the multiplex PCR reads via MiXCR and lists one record per CDR3 protein. The sample shows a few hundred thousand distinct CDR3 sequences, under 25% of them seen only once. The sequenced material came from peripheral blood. Every receptor here comes from a woman aged 18 to 35 with stable Graves' hyperthyroidism. The CDR3 runs from the conserved cysteine through the conserved F or W. Fields, in order: clone size, V gene, D gene, J gene, CDR3 DNA, CDR3 protein. D genes are given only for firm matches. A clone size is listed for some rows: how often the clone was seen (once, few, many), or a class if it is expanded.

>-|TRBV20-1|-|TRBJ1-5
TGCAGTGTTAACACCGTCCGCAGGATGAACAATCAGCCCCAGCATTTT
CSVNTVRRMNNQPQHF
>many|TRBV10-3|TRBD1|TRBJ2-7
TGTGCCATCAGTGAGTCCGGGACAGGGTCCAACGAGCAGTACTTC
CAISESGTGSNEQYF
>many|TRBV7-9|-|TRBJ2-7
TGTGCCAGCAGCCGACAGGCTTACGAGCAGTACTTC
CASSRQAYEQYF
>many|TRBV2|-|TRBJ2-5
TGTGCCAGCATCGTTCAAGAGACCCAGTACTTC
CASIVQETQYF
>many|TRBV6-2/TRBV6-3|-|TRBJ2-5
TGTGCCAGCAGATCAGACGGCCCGGGGACCCAGTACTTC
CASRSDGPGTQYF
>many|TRBV10-3|-|TRBJ2-7
TGTGCCATCAGTGATCCCCTCGGTGGGGGGAGCTCCTACGAGCAGTACTTC
CAISDPLGGGSSYEQYF
>-|TRBV27|TRBD1|TRBJ1-1
TGTGCCAGCAGTTTTGACGCCGGGACAGAGGCTTTCTTT
CASSFDAGTEAFF
>many|TRBV10-3|-|TRBJ2-7
TGTGCCATCAGTGATCCCTTCGAGCAGTACTTC
CAISDPFEQYF
>many|TRBV30|-|TRBJ1-1
TGTGCCTGGAGTCGGGCCCTCCCGCGGGAAGCTTTCTTT
CAWSRALPREAFF
>many|TRBV29-1|TRBD1|TRBJ2-2
TGCAGCGGTCGCCGGGACAGCGGATCCGGGGAGCTGTTTTTT
CSGRRDSGSGELFF
>many|TRBV27|-|TRBJ2-7
TGTGCCAGCAGTAGAACAGGGTTCGTCTACGAGCAGTACTTC
CASSRTGFVYEQYF
>-|TRBV10-3|TRBD1|TRBJ2-7
TGTGCCATCAGTGAGTCGAGTCCCCAGGGGGCCTACGAGCTGTACTTC
CAISESSPQGAYELYF
>many|TRBV20-1|-|TRBJ2-7
TGCAGTGCTAGAGATTCCGGCGCTAGCGTGTACGAGCAGTACTTC
CSARDSGASVYEQYF
>many|TRBV19|-|TRBJ2-7
TGTGCCAGTAGATTAACCGGGACCTACTCCTACGAGCAGTACTTC
CASRLTGTYSYEQYF
>-|TRBV3-1|-|TRBJ1-2
TGTGCCAGCAGCCGAAGGGGAAGCTATGGCTACACCTTC
CASSRRGSYGYTF
>many|TRBV19|TRBD1|TRBJ1-2
TGTGCCAGTAGCCGCCGGGACAGGGTTGGCTACACCTTC
CASSRRDRVGYTF
>many|TRBV4-1|TRBD2|TRBJ2-7
TGCGCCAGCAGCCACCAGCGGGAGTTAGTCGAGCAGTACTTC
CASSHQRELVEQYF
>few|TRBV29-1|TRBD2|TRBJ2-2
TGCAGCGTTGAATGGAGGCTAGCGGGAGGGTGGAACACCGGGGAGCTGTTTTTT
CSVEWRLAGGWNTGELFF
>many|TRBV25-1|-|TRBJ2-7
TGTGCCAGCAGATTGGGCGGGGACTACGAGCAGTACTTC
CASRLGGDYEQYF
>many|TRBV6-5|-|TRBJ2-2
TGTGCCAGCAGTTACGGGAGGAACACCGGGGAGCTGTTTTTT
CASSYGRNTGELFF
>many|TRBV28|-|TRBJ2-5
TGTGCCAGCAGTCCCCCTTTGCCCCAAGAGACCCAGTACTTC
CASSPPLPQETQYF
>many|TRBV29-1|TRBD1|TRBJ1-1
TGCAGCGTTAAGGACTCAGGACAGGGTGGGACTGAAGCTTTCTTT
CSVKDSGQGGTEAFF
>many|TRBV2|-|TRBJ2-7
TGTGCCAGCAGTGACAGTTTAGGGTACGAGCAGTACTTC
CASSDSLGYEQYF
>few|TRBV12-3/TRBV12-4|TRBD1|TRBJ1-1
TGTGCCAGCAGTAGGGACAGTGAGAACACTGAAGCTTTCTTT
CASSRDSENTEAFF
>many|TRBV20-1|TRBD1|TRBJ1-5
TGCAGTGCTGGACAGGGGGCGCGGAGCAATCAGCCCCAGCATTTT
CSAGQGARSNQPQHF
>many|TRBV19|-|TRBJ1-2
TGTGCCAGTAGTATAGTCCGGTTGAAAGGCTACACCTTC
CASSIVRLKGYTF
>-|TRBV5-1|TRBD2|TRBJ2-7
TGCGCCAGCAGCTTGTCGATTAGCGGGGCCCACGAGCAGTACTTC
CASSLSISGAHEQYF
>-|TRBV30|-|TRBJ2-5
TGTGCCTGGAGTGTAGTCTTGTTCGGGGAGACCCAGTACTTC
CAWSVVLFGETQYF
>many|TRBV20-1|-|TRBJ1-5
TGCAGTGCTAGAGGAGGAGACCAAGGCGATCAGCCCCAGCATTTT
CSARGGDQGDQPQHF
>many|TRBV7-3|-|TRBJ2-5
TGTGCCAGCAGCCCAAGGGGGGGTGAGACCCAGTACTTC
CASSPRGGETQYF
>-|TRBV19|TRBD1|TRBJ2-5
TGTGCCAGTAGTACCAGGGGGCCAGAGACCCAGTACTTC
CASSTRGPETQYF
>once|TRBV6-5|-|TRBJ2-7
TGTGCCAGCAGTTACGCTACAGGAACCTACGAGCAGTACTTC
CASSYATGTYEQYF
>many|TRBV27|-|TRBJ1-2
TGTGCCAGCGGACCCCGCGGGGGCAATGGCTACACCTTC
CASGPRGGNGYTF
>once|TRBV7-2|-|TRBJ2-5
TGTGCCAGCAGCTTATTCTTGGACACACAAGAGACCCAGTACTTC
CASSLFLDTQETQYF
>-|TRBV6-5|TRBD2|TRBJ2-3
TGTGCCAGCAGTTACCTAGCGGGAGGGCCACCAGATACGCAGTATTTT
CASSYLAGGPPDTQYF
>many|TRBV20-1|-|TRBJ2-2
TGCAGTCTCAGACAGGCTAACACCGGGGAGCTGTTTTTT
CSLRQANTGELFF
>many|TRBV12-3/TRBV12-4|-|TRBJ2-5
TGTGCCAGCAATCGACAGGGGAGGGAGGAGACCCAGTACTTC
CASNRQGREETQYF
>once|TRBV5-1|TRBD2|TRBJ2-7
TGCGCCAGCAGCTTGTCCCAGACTAGCGGGATCGCCTACGAGCAGTACTTC
CASSLSQTSGIAYEQYF
>many|TRBV18|-|TRBJ2-2
TGTGCCAGCTCACCTTCAAAGAACACCGGGGAGCTGTTTTTT
CASSPSKNTGELFF
>few|TRBV12-3/TRBV12-4|-|TRBJ2-7
TGTGCCAGCAGTTTAGCAACCAACGAGCAGTACTTC
CASSLATNEQYF
>many|TRBV28|TRBD2|TRBJ2-7
TGTGCCAGCAGCCCTAGCGGGAGGAACGAGCAGTACTTC
CASSPSGRNEQYF
>many|TRBV29-1|TRBD1|TRBJ1-5
TGCAGCGTTGTCCTAGGGGGCTGGGATCAGCCCCAGCATTTT
CSVVLGGWDQPQHF
>many|TRBV5-1|TRBD1|TRBJ1-2
TGCGCCAGCAGCTTGGGCACAGGGGACTATGGCTACACCTTC
CASSLGTGDYGYTF
>-|TRBV28|-|TRBJ1-1
TGTGCCAGCAGTTGGGGCTGGGAGAACACTGAAGCTTTCTTT
CASSWGWENTEAFF
>many|TRBV6-5|-|TRBJ1-6
TGTGCCAGCAGTTACAGTAGCTCCTATAATTCACCCCTCCACTTT
CASSYSSSYNSPLHF
>many|TRBV20-1|-|TRBJ1-2
TGCAGTGCGGATCACCTTGTACTACTTAACTATGGCTACACCTTC
CSADHLVLLNYGYTF
>few|TRBV18|TRBD1|TRBJ2-5
TGTGCCAGCTCACCACCGTCAGGGGGAATCCAAGAGACCCAGTACTTC
CASSPPSGGIQETQYF
>few|TRBV27|TRBD2|TRBJ2-1
TGTGCCAGCCGAATACTAACTAGCGTAGGGTTGGACAATGAGCAGTTCTTC
CASRILTSVGLDNEQFF
>many|TRBV4-3|-|TRBJ2-5
TGCGCCAGCAGCCAAGTTGGCCCCCAAGAGACCCAGTACTTC
CASSQVGPQETQYF
>few|TRBV7-3|-|TRBJ2-1
TGTGCCAGCAGCCTGACTAGAGCGCAGTTCTTC
CASSLTRAQFF
>many|TRBV7-9|-|TRBJ2-7
TGTGCCAGCAGCTCAAATCACGACTCCTACGAGCAGTACTTC
CASSSNHDSYEQYF
>many|TRBV6-1|-|TRBJ2-7
TGTGCCAGCAAAGGGGCGGGCTTGGGTTACGAGCAGTACTTC
CASKGAGLGYEQYF
>-|TRBV27|TRBD1|TRBJ2-7
TGTGCCAGCAGTCGGGCCGGGGACAGCTACGAGCAGTACTTC
CASSRAGDSYEQYF
>few|TRBV18|TRBD2|TRBJ2-5
TGTGCCAGCTCACCGGGCGGGAGAAATGAAGAGACCCAGTACTTC
CASSPGGRNEETQYF
>-|TRBV6-1|-|TRBJ1-5
TGTGCCAGCAAGGACATCGTGGATATTCAGCCCCAGCATTTT
CASKDIVDIQPQHF